The next 21 T cell receptor beta chains were all read from a single sample in a study of Ad26.COV2.S vaccination and SARS-CoV-2 variants. Indicated treatment: about 20 received Ad26.COV2.S at low or high dose, single or two shots; about 5 received placebo; per-sample allocation not given. Day 63 after the first injection of vaccine or placebo was the sampling time. Here immunoSEQ multiplex PCR was the method, and the copy in TCRdb shows in-frame clones only, minus some. The data show roughly 420,000 clones, 89% seen once. Specimen: peripheral blood, collected in a trial of Ad26.COV2.S vaccine versus placebo. The receptor set was obtained from a person aged 18-60 years who received the Ad26.COV2.S COVID-19 vaccine or a placebo.

This chain links TRBV18 with TRBJ2-7, with 11 positions matching TRBD2. The CDR3 totals 15 residues. V gave up 3 bases and J gave up 0 bases; unmatched junction bases: 1. Germline CDR1 is KGHSH and CDR2 is LQKENI. The CDR3 region is CASSPGTSGSYEQYF. The DNA of the CDR3 is TGTGCCAGCTCACCCGGGACTAGCGGCTCCTACGAGCAGTACTTC.

The chain employs TRBV5-1 and TRBJ1-1; D not resolved. V dropped 3 bases and J dropped 3 bases, with 9 bases sitting between them. Germline CDR1 and CDR2: SGHRS and YFSETQ. This CDR3 is 13 amino acids long. Here the CDR3 DNA reads TGCGCCAGCAGCTCCCAAACCCACACTGAAGCTTTCTTT. Protein: CASSSQTHTEAFF.

V is TRBV2 and J is TRBJ2-5; tentative D call: TRBD1 (5 bases). The CDR3 is 12 amino acids. V was trimmed by 6 bases and J by 0 bases, leaving 5 bases between them. Germline V gene sequence: CDR1 SNHLY, CDR2 FYNNEI. The CDR3 protein is CASRDNQETQYF. CDR3 nucleotides: TGTGCCAGCAGGGACAACCAAGAGACCCAGTACTTC.

V and J are TRBV4-3 and TRBJ1-1, with D hard to call. In germline, CDR1 is LGHNA, CDR2 YSLEER. The germline V and J ends were trimmed by 0 bases and 5 bases, with 10 bases remaining between them. This CDR3 comprises 14 residues. CDR3 bases: TGCGCCAGCAGCCAAGATCGTTCAGTGACTGAAGCTTTCTTT. Protein product: CASSQDRSVTEAFF.

This chain joins TRBV5-1 and TRBJ1-2, with a weak D call TRBD1 (6 bases). The CDR3 consists of 14 residues. CDR1 and CDR2 (germline): SGHRS, YFSETQ. The germline V and J ends were trimmed by 2 bases and 4 bases, with 12 bases remaining between them. CDR3 in amino acids: CASSFEQGLYGYTF. CDR3 in DNA: TGCGCCAGCAGCTTCGAACAGGGACTCTATGGCTACACCTTC.

The rearrangement joins TRBV9 to TRBJ2-5; 12 bases fit TRBD2. The CDR3 length is 14 residues. Germline trimming cut 3 bases from V and 5 bases from J; bases unmatched to any gene: 2. Germline CDR1 and CDR2: SGDLS and YYNGEE. In DNA form, the CDR3 reads TGTGCCAGCAGCGGGACTAGCGGGGCTGAGACCCAGTACTTC. It specifies CASSGTSGAETQYF. Full variable domain (rest looked up from reference TRBV9 and TRBJ2-5): DSGVTQTPKHLITATGQRVTLRCSPRSGDLSVYWYQQSLDQGLQFLIQYYNGEERAKGNILERFSAQQFPDLHSELNLSSLELGDSALYFCASSGTSGAETQYFGPGTRLLVL.

This sequence joins TRBV4-2 and TRBJ2-5; 7 bases align to TRBD1. The CDR3 runs 16 residues. Germline trimming cut 3 bases from V and 3 bases from J; bases unmatched to any gene: 10. In germline, CDR1 is LGHNA, CDR2 YNFKEQ. In DNA, the CDR3 is TGTGCCAGCAGCCAGGGTGAGTTCGACAGGGAAGAGACCCAGTACTTC. This sequence encodes CASSQGEFDREETQYF.

The V gene is TRBV18, the J gene TRBJ2-2, with TRBD2 as a possible D gene (6 bases). Germline-derived CDR1 and CDR2 are KGHSH and LQKENI. CDR3 length: 15 residues. V was clipped by 5 bases and J by 5 bases, with 15 bases between them. CDR3 nucleotides: TGTGCCAGCTCATCCTCACCCGGAGGGACCGGGGAGCTGTTTTTT. This translates into CASSSSPGGTGELFF.

The chain recombines TRBV6-7 with TRBJ1-2; no definite D call. TRBV6-7 counts as an open reading frame of uncertain function. Trimming pared 10 bases from V and 5 bases from J, leaving 11 bases between. The CDR3 loop spans 11 amino acids. CDR3 region: CAKIEGYGYTF. CDR3 in DNA: TGTGCCAAGATCGAGGGATATGGCTACACCTTC.

The sample holds one count of this clone. This chain links TRBV18 with TRBJ2-1; 8 bases are a match to TRBD1. The CDR3 is made up of 15 amino acids. Trimming removed 3 bases from V and 0 bases from J; junction bases left unmatched: 1. Germline V gives CDR1 KGHSH, CDR2 LQKENI. CDR3 in amino acids: CASSPGQDSYNEQFF. The CDR3 bases are TGTGCCAGCTCACCGGGACAGGACTCCTACAATGAGCAGTTCTTC.

The chain has TRBV30 and TRBJ1-2, with D perhaps TRBD1 (5 bases). Germline CDR1 is GTSNPN and CDR2 is SVGIG (reference sequence). The CDR3 consists of 14 residues. Trimming shortened V by 0 bases and J by 2 bases, and 10 bases separated the two germline ends. In DNA, the CDR3 is TGTGCCTGGAGTGTTTCAGGGTCCAACTATGGCTACACCTTC. It encodes CAWSVSGSNYGYTF.

The chain has TRBV12-3 or TRBV12-4 and TRBJ1-5; D is undetermined. V was shortened by 3 bases and J by 5 bases, with 5 bases between the two germline ends. This CDR3 has 12 amino acids. CDR3 in DNA: TGTGCCAGCAGTTTTGAGTATCAGCCCCAGCATTTT. It encodes CASSFEYQPQHF.

This rearrangement joins TRBV6-5 to TRBJ2-2; 7 bases line up with TRBD1. CDR3 size: 15 residues. Germline CDR1 reads MNHEY; CDR2 reads SVGAGI. V shed 8 bases, J shed 6 bases, and the junction held 12 bases outside the gene matches. This chain's CDR3 is CASRPTGIFAGELFF. The DNA of the CDR3 is TGTGCCAGCCGTCCGACAGGGATTTTCGCCGGGGAGCTGTTTTTT.

The chain employs TRBV19 and TRBJ2-5; D remains ambiguous. This CDR3 comprises 15 residues. The germline CDR1 and CDR2 sequences are LNHDA and SQIVND (reference sequence). V lost 3 bases and J 4 bases, leaving 15 bases between the germline ends. CDR3 sequence: CASSMMSPRIETQYF. The DNA of the CDR3 is TGTGCCAGTAGTATGATGTCCCCTAGGATAGAGACCCAGTACTTC.

This chain connects TRBV4-1 to TRBJ1-2, with 9 bases fitting TRBD1. Germline-derived CDR1 and CDR2 are MGHRA and YSYEKL. The J segment lost 4 bases and the V segment lost 8 bases, leaving 26 bases of the junction unmatched. The CDR3 covers 20 residues. The DNA for the CDR3 is TGCGCCAGCTATGCCGTTTTTGTCGGGACAGGGATTGCGGTGAGCTATGGCTACACCTTC. It is translated as CASYAVFVGTGIAVSYGYTF.

This clone has just one count. Here the CDR3 reads CASSLFMIPEAFF. The CDR3 region has the DNA TGTGCCAGCAGCTTGTTCATGATCCCTGAAGCTTTCTTT. The chain recombines TRBV5-6 with TRBJ1-1, with D unresolved. The CDR3 runs to 13 residues. From germline, CDR1 is SGHDT and CDR2 YYEEEE. Trimming removed 1 base from V and 6 bases from J, with 10 bases in between.

The rearrangement uses TRBV4-3 and TRBJ1-4; the D gene is possibly TRBD1 (6 bases). V was shortened by 5 bases and J by 6 bases, with 13 bases between the two germline ends. The CDR3 spans 14 residues. Looked up from germline, CDR1 is LGHNA and CDR2 is YSLEER. The CDR3 DNA reads TGCGCCAGCAGCTCCCGGGGGGCCGATGAAAAACTGTTTTTT. It specifies CASSSRGADEKLFF.

The chain carries TRBV5-3 and TRBJ1-2; no firm D call. TRBV5-3 is noted as an ORF with a role that remains uncertain. The CDR3 is 16 residues long. Trimming stripped 4 bases from V and 5 bases from J, with 21 bases between. Here the CDR3 reads CARSLYYKGFWYGYTF. The CDR3 DNA sequence: TGTGCCAGAAGCCTGTATTACAAAGGGTTTTGGTATGGCTACACCTTC.

This chain joins TRBV5-1 and TRBJ2-3, with unresolved D. This CDR3 comprises 13 residues. The V end was cut by 2 bases, the J end by 4 bases, with 8 bases between. Germline CDR1 is SGHRS and CDR2 is YFSETQ. This chain's CDR3 is CASSLRRPDTQYF. CDR3 DNA: TGCGCCAGCAGCTTAAGAAGGCCAGATACGCAGTATTTT.

The chain joins TRBV7-8 to TRBJ2-3; TRBD2 aligns across 7 bases. CDR3 length equals 15 residues. With V trimmed by 7 bases and J by 6 bases, 13 bases remained unmatched. CDR1 SGHVS and CDR2 FQNEAQ come from the germline V gene. Here the CDR3 DNA reads TGTGCCAGCACCCATCCCGGGAGGCCAGGGGATACGCAGTATTTT. Its protein is CASTHPGRPGDTQYF.

The rearrangement links TRBV6-1 to TRBJ2-7, with TRBD2 identical over 10 bases. Germline V lookup: CDR1 MNHNS, CDR2 SASEGT. The CDR3 consists of 14 residues. J gave up 2 bases and V 6 bases, and 4 bases lay outside the gene matches. CDR3 in amino acids: CASSYSGGPYEQYV. CDR3 DNA: TGTGCCAGCAGCTATAGCGGGGGGCCCTACGAGCAGTACGTC.